This T cell receptor beta chain was documented in a study of OX40 agonist ivuxolimab in advanced cancers. Overall study findings and caveats: Expanded peripheral T cell antigen specificity was not determined. Low normalized clonal expansion also occurred in some nonresponding patients. The mean number of expanded clones was higher in CD8+ T cells than in CD4+.

Note on this clone: Antigen unknown.

Sampling of blood occurred at baseline, cycle 4 day 1, and cycle 7 day 1. Sequencing used immunoSEQ multiplex PCR; TCRdb keeps in-frame clones, though not all of them. The sample has 35,000 to 40,000 clones, around 73% seen once; the top ten hold roughly 21%. Germline-derived CDR1 and CDR2 are MDHEN and SYDVKM. Trimming shortened V by 2 bases and J by 3 bases, and 4 bases separated the two germline ends. The CDR3 covers 12 residues. This sample comprised CD4+ or CD8+ T cells sorted from blood, obtained in a trial of the OX40 agonist ivuxolimab. The gene calls are TRBV28 and TRBJ1-2; D gene uncertain. The receptor was derived from an adult with an advanced solid tumor such as melanoma, head and neck, liver or kidney cancer. CDR3 residues: CASSLGDYGYTF. The CDR3 nucleotides read TGTGCCAGCAGTTTAGGAGACTATGGCTACACCTTC.